These 10 T cell receptor beta chains were all obtained from the same sample, sequenced in a study of lymphopenia after photon versus proton radiotherapy. Assay: immunoSEQ multiplex PCR; the TCRdb copy retains only in-frame clones and omits some. The data contain several thousand clones, approximately 86% of them singletons. This sample comprised peripheral blood, obtained from a patient treated with photon-based radiotherapy. The receptors were sampled from an elderly man with cholangiocarcinoma.

The chain joins TRBV21-1 to TRBJ2-5; TRBD2 is the table's D call and was not checked against the DNA. TRBV21-1 is a pseudogene locus. This CDR3 has 16 residues. The CDR3 DNA reads TGTGCCAGCAAAAGTCCGAGGCCGGCAAACCAAGAGACCCAGTACTTC. Amino acid sequence: CASKSPRPANQETQYF.

This chain uses TRBV15 with TRBJ2-1; D might be TRBD1 (6 bases). The CDR3 is made up of 15 amino acids. V shed 2 bases and J shed 0 bases, with 8 bases lying between them. Germline V gene lookup returns CDR1 LNHNV and CDR2 YYDKDF (reference sequence). The CDR3 DNA reads as TGTGCCACCAGCAGAACAGGGAGCTCCTACAATGAGCAGTTCTTC. Translated: CATSRTGSSYNEQFF.

The rearrangement uses TRBV29-1 and TRBJ2-3, with 7 nucleotides matching TRBD1. The CDR3 is 14 amino acids. Trimming at V came to 4 bases and at J to 5 bases, leaving 9 bases not matched to a gene. Germline CDR1 is SQVTM and CDR2 is ANQGSEA. The CDR3 region has the DNA TGCAGCGTTGCGGGACAGAGAGACTTAGATACGCAGTATTTT. Translated, it gives CSVAGQRDLDTQYF.

This chain links TRBV6-1 with TRBJ1-3; D perhaps matches TRBD1 (5 bases). The germline V and J ends were trimmed by 7 bases and 2 bases, with 15 bases remaining between them. This CDR3 region has 15 residues. Germline-derived CDR1 and CDR2 are MNHNS and SASEGT. CDR3 sequence (DNA): TGTGCCAGCACCCGACAGACCGATCCTGGAAACACCATATATTTT. It specifies CASTRQTDPGNTIYF.

The genes are TRBV7-3 and TRBJ2-3; D is undetermined. Deletions cut 5 bases from V and 0 bases from J, with 9 bases between. CDR1 is SGHTA and CDR2 is FQGTGA in the germline V gene. This CDR3 is 14 amino acids long. CDR3 in DNA: TGTGCCAGCAGCCCGGGCAGAAGCACAGATACGCAGTATTTT. Translated: CASSPGRSTDTQYF. The full variable domain, rest sourced from reference TRBV7-3 and TRBJ2-3, is GAGVSQTPSNKVTEKGKYVELRCDPISGHTALYWYRQSLGQGPEFLIYFQGTGAADDSGLPNDRFFAVRPEGSVSTLKIQRTERGDSAVYLCASSPGRSTDTQYFGPGTRLTVL.

This chain links TRBV7-3 with TRBJ2-3; TRBD2 matches 14 bases. V dropped 5 bases and J dropped 2; count of bases not matched to a gene: 3. Per germline, CDR1 SGHTA and CDR2 FQGTGA. This CDR3 is built from 16 residues. DNA of the CDR3: TGTGCCAGCAGCGCGACTAGCGGGGGGGCCACAGATACGCAGTATTTT. It specifies CASSATSGGATDTQYF.

This rearrangement joins TRBV9 to TRBJ2-2; the D gene is possibly TRBD1 (5 bases). Germline CDR1 and CDR2: SGDLS and YYNGEE. CDR3 length equals 20 residues. The V end lost 0 bases, the J end lost 3 bases, and 24 bases lay between the germline ends. The CDR3 DNA follows: TGTGCCAGCAGCGTAGACCCCATGGGCCAGGGTATCCGTGACACCGGGGAGCTGTTTTTT. Protein sequence: CASSVDPMGQGIRDTGELFF.

The genes are TRBV7-3 and TRBJ2-6; D is ambiguous. V lost 4 bases and J 3 bases, leaving 7 bases between the germline ends. CDR1 is SGHTA, CDR2 FQGTGA, per germline. This CDR3 region has 14 residues. The CDR3 sequence is CASSSFFGANVLTF. Here the CDR3 DNA reads TGTGCCAGCAGCTCTTTTTTTGGGGCCAACGTCCTGACTTTC.

The gene calls are TRBV6-1 and TRBJ1-5; no definite D call. There are 13 residues in the CDR3. Germline-derived CDR1 and CDR2 are MNHNS and SASEGT. V lost 1 base, J lost 4 bases, and 5 bases lay in between. The CDR3 region has the DNA TGTGCCAGCAGTGAAGTGGGAAATCAGCCCCAGCATTTT. It codes for CASSEVGNQPQHF.

This clone was seen a few times. The V gene is TRBV10-3, the J gene TRBJ2-2; TRBD1 matches at 11 bases. This CDR3 is built from 15 residues. J lost 3 bases, V lost 7 bases, and 4 bases had no gene match. The germline V gene has CDR1 ENHRY and CDR2 SYGVKD. The CDR3, as DNA: TGTGCCATCATGCCGGGACAGGGGGACACCGGGGAGCTGTTTTTT. It yields the protein CAIMPGQGDTGELFF.